This T cell receptor (beta chain) is drawn from a study of Ad26.COV2.S vaccination and SARS-CoV-2 variants. Overall study findings and caveats: Relative to placebo recipients, vaccine recipients exhibited elevated spike-specific TCR breadth.

Treatment indicated: over 15 received Ad26.COV2.S at low or high dose, single or two shots; 5 received placebo; per-sample allocation not given. Material that was analyzed had been drawn on day 63 after the first vaccine or placebo injection. The CDR3 length is 14 residues. J gave up 5 bases and V 2 bases, and 3 bases lay outside the gene matches. CDR1 and CDR2 from the germline V gene are MNHEY and SMNVEV (reference sequence). As regards this clone: Its antigen remains unknown.

Profiled with immunoSEQ multiplex PCR; TCRdb holds only in-frame clones, not every one. Here the sample spans approximately 500,000 clones, around nine tenths being singletons. The TCR was taken from a person between 18 and 65 years old who received the Ad26.COV2.S COVID-19 vaccine or a placebo. V usage is TRBV27 and J usage is TRBJ2-3; 8 bases line up with TRBD2. Sequencing used peripheral blood, obtained in a trial of Ad26.COV2.S vaccine versus placebo. CDR3 sequence reads: CASSLRTSLDTQYF. The CDR3 DNA reads as TGTGCCAGCAGTTTACGGACTAGCCTAGATACGCAGTATTTT.